This is a list of T cell receptor beta chains from one sample in a study of blood T cell repertoires in COVID-19. Sequenced by immunoSEQ multiplex PCR; TCRdb stores in-frame clones only, minus some. There are about 250,000 clones in the sample; 65% to 85% occur only once, and approximately 7.2% lies in the top ten. Specimen: peripheral blood. These receptors were collected from a woman aged 80 or over with acute or convalescent COVID-19. CDR3s include the opening cysteine and the closing phenylalanine or tryptophan. A D gene is named only where the DNA matches it firmly. Size tells how often a clone was seen (once, few, many) or the class of an expanded clone, and some rows leave it out.

j_call: TRBJ2-2; d_call: TRBD2; v_call: TRBV3-1/TRBV3-2; clone_size: -; cdr3_aa: CASSQGYGGANTGELFF; cdr3_nt: TGTGCCAGCAGCCAAGGGTACGGGGGGGCTAACACCGGGGAGCTGTTTTTT
j_call: TRBJ2-5; d_call: -; v_call: TRBV19; clone_size: -; cdr3_aa: CASSGVWAWSQETQYF; cdr3_nt: TGTGCCAGTTCGGGAGTGTGGGCTTGGAGCCAAGAGACCCAGTACTTC
j_call: TRBJ1-5; d_call: -; v_call: TRBV30; clone_size: -; cdr3_aa: CAWSGGGHNQPQHF; cdr3_nt: TGTGCCTGGAGCGGTGGGGGACACAATCAGCCCCAGCATTTT
j_call: TRBJ2-4; d_call: -; v_call: TRBV7-8; clone_size: -; cdr3_aa: CASSSVQGNNIQYF; cdr3_nt: TGTGCCAGCAGTTCAGTACAGGGTAACAACATTCAGTACTTC
j_call: TRBJ2-5; d_call: TRBD1; v_call: TRBV18; clone_size: -; cdr3_aa: CASSPPRGLIQETQYF; cdr3_nt: TGTGCCAGCTCACCACCCAGGGGGCTTATACAAGAGACCCAGTACTTC
j_call: TRBJ2-6; d_call: -; v_call: TRBV4-1; clone_size: -; cdr3_aa: CASRVLPAGANVLTF; cdr3_nt: TGCGCCAGCAGAGTACTCCCGGCTGGGGCCAACGTCCTGACTTTC
j_call: TRBJ2-5; d_call: TRBD1; v_call: TRBV7-9; clone_size: -; cdr3_aa: CASSPDRGRETQYF; cdr3_nt: TGTGCCAGCAGCCCGGACAGGGGGAGAGAGACCCAGTACTTC
j_call: TRBJ2-7; d_call: TRBD1; v_call: TRBV2; clone_size: -; cdr3_aa: CASSHKRTGDSYEQYF; cdr3_nt: TGTGCCAGCAGCCATAAGAGGACAGGGGATTCCTACGAGCAGTACTTC
j_call: TRBJ2-5; d_call: -; v_call: TRBV7-2; clone_size: -; cdr3_aa: CASSLDRIQETQYF; cdr3_nt: TGTGCCAGCAGCTTAGACAGAATCCAAGAGACCCAGTACTTC
j_call: TRBJ1-1; d_call: -; v_call: TRBV6-5; clone_size: -; cdr3_aa: CASSSPTGFGYTEAFF; cdr3_nt: TGTGCCAGCAGTTCACCGACCGGGTTTGGGTACACTGAAGCTTTCTTT
j_call: TRBJ2-7; d_call: -; v_call: TRBV21-1; clone_size: once; cdr3_aa: CASSQDRGPCEQYF; cdr3_nt: TGTGCCAGCAGCCAGGACAGGGGGCCTTGCGAGCAGTACTTC
j_call: TRBJ1-4; d_call: -; v_call: TRBV2; clone_size: -; cdr3_aa: CASSEFQTTNEKLFF; cdr3_nt: TGTGCCAGCAGTGAGTTCCAGACAACTAATGAAAAACTGTTTTTT
j_call: TRBJ2-7; d_call: TRBD1; v_call: TRBV24-1; clone_size: -; cdr3_aa: CATSESGTGVNEQYF; cdr3_nt: TGTGCCACCAGTGAGTCCGGGACAGGCGTCAACGAGCAGTACTTC
j_call: TRBJ2-1; d_call: TRBD2; v_call: TRBV3-1/TRBV3-2; clone_size: -; cdr3_aa: CASSPAQRGAYNEQFF; cdr3_nt: TGTGCCAGCAGCCCCGCCCAGCGGGGGGCCTACAATGAGCAGTTCTTC
j_call: TRBJ2-7; d_call: -; v_call: TRBV10-1; clone_size: -; cdr3_aa: CASRVEFGTYEQYF; cdr3_nt: TGCGCCAGCCGAGTGGAGTTTGGAACCTACGAGCAGTACTTC
j_call: TRBJ1-1; d_call: -; v_call: TRBV7-8; clone_size: -; cdr3_aa: CASSIGRTRNTEAFF; cdr3_nt: TGTGCCAGCAGCATTGGACGGACAAGGAACACTGAAGCTTTCTTT
j_call: TRBJ2-3; d_call: -; v_call: TRBV5-1; clone_size: -; cdr3_aa: CASSPRLQGFTDTQYF; cdr3_nt: TGCGCCAGCAGCCCCCGATTACAGGGTTTCACAGATACGCAGTATTTT
j_call: TRBJ2-1; d_call: -; v_call: TRBV6-5; clone_size: once; cdr3_aa: CASREGMEFF; cdr3_nt: TGTGCCAGCAGGGAGGGGATGGAGTTCTTC
j_call: TRBJ2-5; d_call: -; v_call: TRBV5-1; clone_size: -; cdr3_aa: CASSSGPTGVETQYF; cdr3_nt: TGCGCCAGCAGCTCAGGACCGACAGGCGTGGAGACCCAGTACTTC
j_call: TRBJ1-6; d_call: -; v_call: TRBV28; clone_size: -; cdr3_aa: CASSLTTNSPLHF; cdr3_nt: TGTGCCAGCAGTTTAACTACTAATTCACCCCTCCACTTT
j_call: TRBJ1-6; d_call: -; v_call: TRBV27; clone_size: -; cdr3_aa: CASSSRQNNSPLHF; cdr3_nt: TGTGCCAGCAGTTCTAGACAGAATAATTCACCCCTCCACTTT
j_call: TRBJ1-2; d_call: -; v_call: TRBV5-1; clone_size: -; cdr3_aa: CASTRGTGYGYTF; cdr3_nt: TGCGCCAGCACCAGAGGAACAGGGTATGGCTACACCTTC
j_call: TRBJ2-1; d_call: TRBD1; v_call: TRBV7-9; clone_size: few; cdr3_aa: CASSLEGAGLFF; cdr3_nt: TGTGCCAGCAGCTTAGAGGGGGCTGGTCTGTTCTTC
j_call: TRBJ2-3; d_call: TRBD2; v_call: TRBV9; clone_size: -; cdr3_aa: CASSTLAGGQTDTQYF; cdr3_nt: TGTGCCAGCAGCACACTAGCGGGGGGGCAAACAGATACGCAGTATTTT
j_call: TRBJ2-4; d_call: TRBD2; v_call: TRBV6-4; clone_size: few; cdr3_aa: CASSDRSGGADIQYF; cdr3_nt: TGTGCCAGCAGTGACCGGAGCGGGGGGGCGGACATTCAGTACTTC
j_call: TRBJ2-7; d_call: -; v_call: TRBV28; clone_size: few; cdr3_aa: CASSLTYEQYF; cdr3_nt: TGTGCCAGCAGCCTTACCTACGAGCAGTACTTC
j_call: TRBJ2-3; d_call: TRBD1; v_call: TRBV28; clone_size: -; cdr3_aa: CASSFQTGSVGDTQYF; cdr3_nt: TGTGCCAGCAGTTTCCAGACAGGGAGTGTAGGAGATACGCAGTATTTT
j_call: TRBJ1-6; d_call: TRBD1; v_call: TRBV6-5; clone_size: few; cdr3_aa: CASTYRGPSFSPLHF; cdr3_nt: TGTGCCAGCACCTACAGGGGGCCGTCATTTTCACCCCTCCACTTT
j_call: TRBJ1-5; d_call: -; v_call: TRBV6-4; clone_size: few; cdr3_aa: CASSDLTGPSNQPQHF; cdr3_nt: TGTGCCAGCAGTGACCTAACAGGACCTAGCAATCAGCCCCAGCATTTT
j_call: TRBJ2-5; d_call: -; v_call: TRBV19; clone_size: once; cdr3_aa: CASSISSDQETQYF; cdr3_nt: TGTGCCAGTAGTATCAGTTCCGATCAAGAGACCCAGTACTTC
j_call: TRBJ1-2; d_call: -; v_call: TRBV5-1; clone_size: -; cdr3_aa: CASSSSGGDYGYTF; cdr3_nt: TGCGCCAGCAGCTCCTCGGGGGGTGACTATGGCTACACCTTC
j_call: TRBJ1-4; d_call: TRBD1; v_call: TRBV5-4; clone_size: -; cdr3_aa: CASSGWGQGSEKLFF; cdr3_nt: TGTGCCAGCAGCGGGTGGGGACAGGGATCTGAAAAACTGTTTTTT
j_call: TRBJ1-3; d_call: -; v_call: TRBV13; clone_size: -; cdr3_aa: CASSLGLIGGFSGNTIYF; cdr3_nt: TGTGCCAGCAGCTTAGGCCTCATTGGAGGGTTCTCTGGAAACACCATATATTTT
j_call: TRBJ2-7; d_call: TRBD1; v_call: TRBV6-2/TRBV6-3; clone_size: once; cdr3_aa: CASSLGAGGIYEQYF; cdr3_nt: TGTGCCAGCAGCTTAGGGGCAGGGGGCATCTACGAGCAGTACTTC
j_call: TRBJ1-4; d_call: -; v_call: TRBV19; clone_size: -; cdr3_aa: CASKVDSPTNEKLFF; cdr3_nt: TGTGCCAGCAAGGTCGACAGCCCAACTAATGAAAAACTGTTTTTT
j_call: TRBJ2-7; d_call: TRBD2; v_call: TRBV5-4; clone_size: -; cdr3_aa: CASSRAGGTSSYEQYF; cdr3_nt: TGTGCCAGCAGCCGGGCGGGGGGGACCAGCTCCTACGAGCAGTACTTC
j_call: TRBJ2-3; d_call: -; v_call: TRBV24-1; clone_size: -; cdr3_aa: CATSDQGSWGEAQYF; cdr3_nt: TGTGCCACCAGTGATCAGGGGAGTTGGGGAGAGGCGCAGTATTTT
j_call: TRBJ2-3; d_call: TRBD2; v_call: TRBV3-1/TRBV3-2; clone_size: few; cdr3_aa: CASSLRGSGSSGVTDTQYF; cdr3_nt: TGTGCCAGCAGCCTTAGGGGTAGCGGGAGCTCCGGGGTCACAGATACGCAGTATTTT
j_call: TRBJ2-1; d_call: -; v_call: TRBV3-1/TRBV3-2; clone_size: once; cdr3_aa: CASSQEASLVGNEQFF; cdr3_nt: TGTGCCAGCAGCCAAGAGGCCAGTCTAGTGGGCAATGAGCAGTTCTTC
j_call: TRBJ2-6; d_call: -; v_call: TRBV21-1; clone_size: -; cdr3_aa: CASSKEAQGARGANVLTF; cdr3_nt: TGTGCCAGCAGCAAAGAAGCCCAGGGGGCAAGGGGGGCCAACGTCCTGACTTTC
j_call: TRBJ1-6; d_call: TRBD1; v_call: TRBV7-9; clone_size: -; cdr3_aa: CASSPWDRGYASPLHF; cdr3_nt: TGTGCCAGCAGCCCCTGGGACAGGGGCTATGCGTCACCCCTCCACTTT
j_call: TRBJ1-5; d_call: -; v_call: TRBV7-9; clone_size: -; cdr3_aa: CASSLGGADQPQHF; cdr3_nt: TGTGCCAGCAGCTTAGGGGGCGCGGATCAGCCCCAGCATTTT
j_call: TRBJ2-3; d_call: TRBD2; v_call: TRBV30; clone_size: once; cdr3_aa: CAWSVPTSGRTDTQYF; cdr3_nt: TGTGCCTGGAGTGTTCCGACTAGCGGGAGGACGGATACGCAGTATTTT
j_call: TRBJ1-1; d_call: TRBD1; v_call: TRBV6-5; clone_size: -; cdr3_aa: CASSSTGFVNYEAFF; cdr3_nt: TGTGCCAGCAGTTCGACAGGGTTCGTTAACTATGAAGCTTTCTTT
j_call: TRBJ1-2; d_call: -; v_call: TRBV18; clone_size: once; cdr3_aa: CASSPQGQGYGYTF; cdr3_nt: TGTGCCAGCTCACCACAGGGGCAAGGGTATGGCTACACCTTC
j_call: TRBJ2-3; d_call: -; v_call: TRBV29-1; clone_size: -; cdr3_aa: CSVLTLDLITDTQYF; cdr3_nt: TGCAGCGTTTTAACCTTAGACTTGATCACAGATACGCAGTATTTT
j_call: TRBJ2-1; d_call: TRBD2; v_call: TRBV7-2; clone_size: -; cdr3_aa: CASSANGGGAYEQFF; cdr3_nt: TGTGCCAGCAGCGCGAACGGCGGGGGGGCATATGAGCAGTTCTTC
j_call: TRBJ2-3; d_call: TRBD2; v_call: TRBV30; clone_size: -; cdr3_aa: CAWSVASGILDTQYF; cdr3_nt: TGTGCCTGGAGTGTTGCTAGCGGGATTTTAGATACGCAGTATTTT
j_call: TRBJ2-2; d_call: -; v_call: TRBV6-6; clone_size: -; cdr3_aa: CASSPTRSLAIRRNTGELFF; cdr3_nt: TGTGCCAGCAGTCCAACTCGATCTCTAGCGATAAGGAGGAACACCGGGGAGCTGTTTTTT
j_call: TRBJ2-2; d_call: -; v_call: TRBV6-1; clone_size: -; cdr3_aa: CASSEIRGGTGELFF; cdr3_nt: TGTGCCAGCAGTGAGATCAGAGGAGGCACCGGGGAGCTGTTTTTT
j_call: TRBJ1-5; d_call: TRBD1; v_call: TRBV19; clone_size: -; cdr3_aa: CASSRDRVSNQPQHF; cdr3_nt: TGTGCCAGTAGCAGGGACAGGGTTAGCAATCAGCCCCAGCATTTT
j_call: TRBJ1-1; d_call: TRBD1; v_call: TRBV12-3/TRBV12-4; clone_size: -; cdr3_aa: CASSRQGTTEAFF; cdr3_nt: TGTGCCAGCAGCAGACAGGGTACCACTGAAGCTTTCTTT
j_call: TRBJ2-2; d_call: TRBD2; v_call: TRBV3-1/TRBV3-2; clone_size: -; cdr3_aa: CASSPLKRENTGELFF; cdr3_nt: TGTGCCAGCAGCCCCTTGAAGCGGGAGAACACCGGGGAGCTGTTTTTT
j_call: TRBJ2-1; d_call: TRBD2; v_call: TRBV3-1/TRBV3-2; clone_size: -; cdr3_aa: CASSQDTGGGEQFF; cdr3_nt: TGTGCCAGCAGCCAAGATACTGGCGGGGGGGAACAGTTCTTC
j_call: TRBJ2-7; d_call: TRBD2; v_call: TRBV6-5; clone_size: -; cdr3_aa: CASSRAGGDEQYF; cdr3_nt: TGTGCCAGCAGCAGAGCGGGAGGGGACGAGCAGTACTTC
j_call: TRBJ1-2; d_call: -; v_call: TRBV5-7; clone_size: -; cdr3_aa: CASSLYQGRVGAGYTF; cdr3_nt: TGTGCCAGCAGCTTATATCAGGGAAGGGTTGGCGCGGGCTACACCTTC
j_call: TRBJ1-1; d_call: TRBD1; v_call: TRBV4-1; clone_size: -; cdr3_aa: CASSQVPGATGGGEAFF; cdr3_nt: TGCGCCAGCAGCCAAGTCCCCGGGGCCACAGGGGGCGGTGAAGCTTTCTTT
j_call: TRBJ2-5; d_call: -; v_call: TRBV11-3; clone_size: once; cdr3_aa: CASSLRTGGLLETQYF; cdr3_nt: TGTGCCAGCAGCTTAAGGACGGGGGGCCTATTAGAGACCCAGTACTTC
j_call: TRBJ1-2; d_call: -; v_call: TRBV20-1; clone_size: -; cdr3_aa: CSARIAGGYTF; cdr3_nt: TGCAGTGCTCGAATCGCGGGGGGCTACACCTTC
j_call: TRBJ1-1; d_call: -; v_call: TRBV6-5; clone_size: -; cdr3_aa: CASSPPGQAGTEAFF; cdr3_nt: TGTGCCAGCAGTCCCCCGGGGCAAGCGGGCACTGAAGCTTTCTTT